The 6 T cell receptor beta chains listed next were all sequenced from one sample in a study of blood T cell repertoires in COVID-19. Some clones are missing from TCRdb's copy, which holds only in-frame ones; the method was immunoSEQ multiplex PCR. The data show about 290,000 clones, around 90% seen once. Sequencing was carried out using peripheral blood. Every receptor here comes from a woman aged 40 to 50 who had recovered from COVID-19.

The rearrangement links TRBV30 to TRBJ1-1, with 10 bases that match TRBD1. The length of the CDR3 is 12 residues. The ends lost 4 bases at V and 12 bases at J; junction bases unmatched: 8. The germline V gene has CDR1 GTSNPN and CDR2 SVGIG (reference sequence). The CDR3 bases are TGTGCCTGGACCCTGGACAGGGGGGGTTCTTTCTTT. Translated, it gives CAWTLDRGGSFF.

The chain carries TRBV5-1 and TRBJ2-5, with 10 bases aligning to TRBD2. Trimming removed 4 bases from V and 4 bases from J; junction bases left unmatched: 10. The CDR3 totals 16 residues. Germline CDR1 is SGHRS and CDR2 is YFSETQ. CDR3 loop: CASSPQGLAMGETQYF. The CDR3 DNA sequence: TGCGCCAGCAGCCCTCAGGGACTAGCGATGGGAGAGACCCAGTACTTC.

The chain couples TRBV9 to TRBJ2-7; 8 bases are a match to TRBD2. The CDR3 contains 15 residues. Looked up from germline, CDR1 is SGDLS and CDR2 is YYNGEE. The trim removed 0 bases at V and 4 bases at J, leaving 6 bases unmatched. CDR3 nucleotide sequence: TGTGCCAGCAGCGTAGGAATAGCGGGAAGGTACGAGCAGTACTTC. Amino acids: CASSVGIAGRYEQYF.

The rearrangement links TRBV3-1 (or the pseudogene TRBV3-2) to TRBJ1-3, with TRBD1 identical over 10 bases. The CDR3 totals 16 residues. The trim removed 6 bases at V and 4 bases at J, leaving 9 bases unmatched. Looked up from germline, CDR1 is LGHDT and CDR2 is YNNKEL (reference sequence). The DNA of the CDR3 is TGTGCCAGCAGTCCGGTTGGGACAGGGGAAGGAAACACCATATATTTT. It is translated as CASSPVGTGEGNTIYF.

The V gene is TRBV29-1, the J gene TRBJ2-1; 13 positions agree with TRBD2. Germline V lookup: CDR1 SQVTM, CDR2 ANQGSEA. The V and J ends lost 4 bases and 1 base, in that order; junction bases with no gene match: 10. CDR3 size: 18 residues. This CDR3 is CSVGRGTSGIGSYNEQFF. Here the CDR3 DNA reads TGCAGCGTTGGTAGGGGGACTAGCGGGATTGGGTCCTACAATGAGCAGTTCTTC.

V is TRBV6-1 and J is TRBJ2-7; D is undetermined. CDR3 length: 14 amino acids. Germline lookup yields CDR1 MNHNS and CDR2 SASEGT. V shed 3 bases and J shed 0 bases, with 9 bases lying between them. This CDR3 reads CASSESGYSYEQYF. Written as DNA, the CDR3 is TGTGCCAGCAGTGAGTCCGGGTACTCCTACGAGCAGTACTTC.